The present TCR beta chain was sequenced within a study of blood T cell repertoires in COVID-19. On the study more broadly: PBMCs, B-cell-depleted T cells, or T cells provided the cDNA or gDNA that made up the material.

In the source study's methods: Amplification of reference gene primers was used by the study to estimate nucleated cell counts. TCRdb's table, derived via immunoSEQ multiplex PCR, lists solely in-frame clones and lacks some. V, J and clone size are taken as reported in that table, and D and trimming were inferred from the DNA itself. The sample holds over 100,000 clones, roughly 88% seen once. The CDR3 is made up of 14 amino acids. Per the germline V gene, CDR1 is LNHNV and CDR2 is YYDKDF (reference sequence). V lost 5 bases to trimming and J lost 9 bases; unmatched junction nucleotides: 7. V is TRBV15 and J is TRBJ2-5, with 12 bases fitting TRBD2. The sequence was collected from a man aged 50 to 60 with acute or convalescent COVID-19. Input material: peripheral blood. The CDR3 coding sequence is TGTGCCACCAGCGTCCGGACTAGCGGGGCGGCCCAGTACTTC. Protein sequence: CATSVRTSGAAQYF. Full variable domain (outside the CDR3, taken from reference TRBV15 and TRBJ2-5): DAMVIQNPRYQVTQFGKPVTLSCSQTLNHNVMYWYQQKSSQAPKLLFHYYDKDFNNEADTPDNFQSRRPNTSFCFLDIRSPGLGDTAMYLCATSVRTSGAAQYFGPGTRLLVL.